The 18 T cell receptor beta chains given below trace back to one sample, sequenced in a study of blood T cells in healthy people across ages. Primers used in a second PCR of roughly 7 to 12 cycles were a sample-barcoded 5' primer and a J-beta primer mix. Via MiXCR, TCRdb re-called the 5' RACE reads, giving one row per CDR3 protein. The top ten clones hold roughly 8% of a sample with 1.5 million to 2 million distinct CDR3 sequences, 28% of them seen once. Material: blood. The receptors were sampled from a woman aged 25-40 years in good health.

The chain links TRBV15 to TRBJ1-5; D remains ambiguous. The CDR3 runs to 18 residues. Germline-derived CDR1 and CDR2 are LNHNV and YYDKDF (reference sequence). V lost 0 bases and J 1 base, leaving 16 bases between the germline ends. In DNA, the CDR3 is TGTGCCACCAGCAGAGATAGGTCGGGGTGGGCGAGCAATCAGCCCCAGCATTTT. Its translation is CATSRDRSGWASNQPQHF.

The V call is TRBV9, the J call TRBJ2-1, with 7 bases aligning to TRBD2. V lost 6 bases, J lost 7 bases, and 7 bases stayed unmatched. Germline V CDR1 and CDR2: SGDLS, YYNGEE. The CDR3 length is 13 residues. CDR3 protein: CASTGGSVNEQFF. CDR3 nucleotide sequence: TGTGCCAGCACGGGCGGGAGTGTAAATGAGCAGTTCTTC.

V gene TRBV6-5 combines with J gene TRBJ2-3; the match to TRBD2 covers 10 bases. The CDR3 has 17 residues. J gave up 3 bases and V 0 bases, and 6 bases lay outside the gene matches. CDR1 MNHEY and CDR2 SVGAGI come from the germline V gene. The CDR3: CASSYSRVAGGTDTQYF. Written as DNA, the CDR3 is TGTGCCAGCAGTTACTCCAGAGTAGCGGGGGGTACAGATACGCAGTATTTT.

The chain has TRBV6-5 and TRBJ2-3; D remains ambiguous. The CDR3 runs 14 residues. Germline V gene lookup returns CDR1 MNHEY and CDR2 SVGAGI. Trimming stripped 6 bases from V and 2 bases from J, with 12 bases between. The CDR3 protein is CASRPDSTTDTQYF. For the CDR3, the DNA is TGTGCCAGCAGACCCGACTCGACCACAGATACGCAGTATTTT.

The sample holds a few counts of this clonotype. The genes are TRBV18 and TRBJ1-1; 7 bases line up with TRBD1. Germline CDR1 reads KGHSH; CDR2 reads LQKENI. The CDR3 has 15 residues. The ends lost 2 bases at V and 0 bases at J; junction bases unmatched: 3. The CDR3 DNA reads TGTGCCAGCTCACCAGGGACAGCTGTGAACACTGAAGCTTTCTTT. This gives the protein CASSPGTAVNTEAFF.

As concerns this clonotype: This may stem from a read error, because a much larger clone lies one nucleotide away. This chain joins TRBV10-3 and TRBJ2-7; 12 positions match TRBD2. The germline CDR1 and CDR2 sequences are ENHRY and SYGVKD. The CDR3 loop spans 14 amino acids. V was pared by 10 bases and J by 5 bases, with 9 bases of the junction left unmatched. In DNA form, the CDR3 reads TGTGCCAAAGGCCCTAGCGGGAGGGCCCACGAGCAGTACTTC. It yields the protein CAKGPSGRAHEQYF.

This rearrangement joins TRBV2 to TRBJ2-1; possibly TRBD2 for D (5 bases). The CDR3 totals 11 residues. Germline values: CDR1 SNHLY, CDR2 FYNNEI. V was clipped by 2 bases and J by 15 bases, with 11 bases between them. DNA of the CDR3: TGTGCCAGCAGTGAATGGCTAGCTAGGTTCTTC. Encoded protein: CASSEWLARFF.

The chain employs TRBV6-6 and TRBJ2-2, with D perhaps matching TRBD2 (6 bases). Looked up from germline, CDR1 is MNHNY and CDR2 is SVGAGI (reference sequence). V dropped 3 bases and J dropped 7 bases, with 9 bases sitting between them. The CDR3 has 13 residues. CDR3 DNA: TGTGCCAGCAGTTATGGGGGGAACGGGGAGCTGTTTTTT. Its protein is CASSYGGNGELFF.

CDR3 protein: CASRFRDRVRYEQYF. CDR3 DNA: TGTGCCAGCAGATTCCGGGACAGGGTAAGGTACGAGCAGTACTTC. This rearrangement joins TRBV28 to TRBJ2-7; 9 bases fit TRBD1. V lost 6 bases and J lost 4; bases outside the gene matches: 10. The CDR3 is 15 residues long. Germline V CDR1 and CDR2: MDHEN, SYDVKM.

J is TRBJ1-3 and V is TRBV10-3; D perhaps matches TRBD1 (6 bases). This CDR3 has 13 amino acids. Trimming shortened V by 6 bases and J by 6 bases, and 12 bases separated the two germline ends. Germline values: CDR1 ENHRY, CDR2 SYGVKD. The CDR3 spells CAISQGSENTIYF. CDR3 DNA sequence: TGTGCCATCAGCCAGGGGTCGGAAAACACCATATATTTT.

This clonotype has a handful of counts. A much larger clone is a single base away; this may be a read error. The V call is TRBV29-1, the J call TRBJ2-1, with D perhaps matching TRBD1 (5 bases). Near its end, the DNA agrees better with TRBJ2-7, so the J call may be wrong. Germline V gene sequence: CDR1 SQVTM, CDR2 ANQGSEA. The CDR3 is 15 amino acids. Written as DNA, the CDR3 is TGCAGCGTTGGTACAGGCGGACCGTCCTACAATGAGCAGTACTTC. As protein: CSVGTGGPSYNEQYF.

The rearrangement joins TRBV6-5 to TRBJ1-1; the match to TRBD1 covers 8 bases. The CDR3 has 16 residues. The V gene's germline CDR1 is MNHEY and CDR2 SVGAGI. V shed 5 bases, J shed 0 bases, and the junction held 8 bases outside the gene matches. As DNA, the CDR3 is TGTGCCAGCAGTCCCCAGGGGGCCTTCATGAACACTGAAGCTTTCTTT. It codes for CASSPQGAFMNTEAFF.

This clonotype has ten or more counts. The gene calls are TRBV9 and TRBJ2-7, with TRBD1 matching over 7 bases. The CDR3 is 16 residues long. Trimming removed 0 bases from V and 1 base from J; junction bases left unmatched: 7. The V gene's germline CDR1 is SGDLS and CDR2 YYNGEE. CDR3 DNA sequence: TGTGCCAGCAGCGTAGCTCTTGGGGACAGTTCCTACGAGCAGTACTTC. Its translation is CASSVALGDSSYEQYF.

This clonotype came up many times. CDR3: CASSPLDRGNQETQYF. In nucleotides, the CDR3 is TGTGCCAGCTCACCATTGGACAGGGGGAATCAAGAGACCCAGTACTTC. The gene calls are TRBV18 and TRBJ2-5, with 10 positions matching TRBD1. This CDR3 contains 16 residues. The germline gives CDR1 KGHSH, CDR2 LQKENI. V trimming: 2 bases; J trimming: 2 bases; junction bases outside the gene matches: 5.

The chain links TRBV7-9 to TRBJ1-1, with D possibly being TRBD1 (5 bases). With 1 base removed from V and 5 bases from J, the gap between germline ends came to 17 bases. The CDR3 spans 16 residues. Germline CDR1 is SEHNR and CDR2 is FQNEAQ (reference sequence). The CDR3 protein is CASSLVPGTGGTEAFF. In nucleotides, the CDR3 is TGTGCCAGCAGCTTAGTACCTGGGACGGGGGGGACTGAAGCTTTCTTT.

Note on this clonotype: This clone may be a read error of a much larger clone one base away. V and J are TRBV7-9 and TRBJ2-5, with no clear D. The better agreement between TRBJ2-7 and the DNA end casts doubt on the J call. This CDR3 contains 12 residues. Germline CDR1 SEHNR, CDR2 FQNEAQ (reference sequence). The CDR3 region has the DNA TGTGCCAGCAGCCTCAACACAGTCGAGCAGTACTTC. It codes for CASSLNTVEQYF.

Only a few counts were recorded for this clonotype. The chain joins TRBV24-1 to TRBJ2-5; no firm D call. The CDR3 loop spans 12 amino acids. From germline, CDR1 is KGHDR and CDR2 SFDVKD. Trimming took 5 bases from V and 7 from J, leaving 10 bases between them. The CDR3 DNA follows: TGTGCCACCAGTGCCCTTGCAAGGACCCAGTACTTC. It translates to CATSALARTQYF.

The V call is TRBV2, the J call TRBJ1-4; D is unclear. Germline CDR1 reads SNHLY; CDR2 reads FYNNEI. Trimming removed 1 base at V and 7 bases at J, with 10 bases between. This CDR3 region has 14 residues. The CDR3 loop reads CASSEGPAAEKLFF. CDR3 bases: TGTGCCAGCAGTGAAGGCCCCGCGGCTGAAAAACTGTTTTTT.